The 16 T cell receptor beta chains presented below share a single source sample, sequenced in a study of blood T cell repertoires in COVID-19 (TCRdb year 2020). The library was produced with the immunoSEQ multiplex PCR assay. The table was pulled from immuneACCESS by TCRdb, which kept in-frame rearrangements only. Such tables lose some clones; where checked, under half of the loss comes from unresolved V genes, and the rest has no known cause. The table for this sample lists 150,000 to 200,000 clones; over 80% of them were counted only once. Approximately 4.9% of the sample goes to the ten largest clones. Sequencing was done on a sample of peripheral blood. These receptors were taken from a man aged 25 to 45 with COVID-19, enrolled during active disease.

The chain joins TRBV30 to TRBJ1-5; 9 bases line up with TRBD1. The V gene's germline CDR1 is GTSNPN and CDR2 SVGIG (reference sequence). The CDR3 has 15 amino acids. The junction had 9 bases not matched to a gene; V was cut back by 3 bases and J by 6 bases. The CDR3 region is CAWRGPGQGGQPQHF. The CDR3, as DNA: TGTGCCTGGAGGGGACCGGGACAGGGAGGTCAGCCCCAGCATTTT. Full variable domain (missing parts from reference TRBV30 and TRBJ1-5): SQTIHQWPATLVQPVGSPLSLECTVEGTSNPNLYWYRQAAGRGLQLLFYSVGIGQISSEVPQNLSASRPQDRQFILSSKKLLLSDSGFYLCAWRGPGQGGQPQHFGDGTRLSIL.

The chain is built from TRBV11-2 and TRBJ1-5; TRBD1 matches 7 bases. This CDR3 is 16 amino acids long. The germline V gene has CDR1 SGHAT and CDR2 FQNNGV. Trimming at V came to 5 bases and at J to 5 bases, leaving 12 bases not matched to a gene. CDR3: CASSPRTGHIDQPQHF. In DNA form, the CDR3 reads TGTGCCAGCAGCCCTCGGACAGGACATATAGATCAGCCCCAGCATTTT.

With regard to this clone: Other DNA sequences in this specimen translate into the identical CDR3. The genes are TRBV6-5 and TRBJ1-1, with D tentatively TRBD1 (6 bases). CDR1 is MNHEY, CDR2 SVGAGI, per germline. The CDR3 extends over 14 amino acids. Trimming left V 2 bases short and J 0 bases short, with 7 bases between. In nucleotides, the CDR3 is TGTGCCAGCAGTTACGGACAGATGAACACTGAAGCTTTCTTT. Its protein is CASSYGQMNTEAFF.

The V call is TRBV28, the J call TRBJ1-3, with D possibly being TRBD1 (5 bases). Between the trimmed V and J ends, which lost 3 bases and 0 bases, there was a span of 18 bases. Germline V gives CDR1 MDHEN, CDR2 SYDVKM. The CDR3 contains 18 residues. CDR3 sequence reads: CASSFEGEGRFSGNTIYF. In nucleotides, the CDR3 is TGTGCCAGCAGTTTCGAAGGGGAGGGCCGCTTCTCTGGAAACACCATATATTTT. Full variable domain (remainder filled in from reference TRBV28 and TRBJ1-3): DVKVTQSSRYLVKRTGEKVFLECVQDMDHENMFWYRQDPGLGLRLIYFSYDVKMKEKGDIPEGYSVSREKKERFSLILESASTNQTSMYLCASSFEGEGRFSGNTIYFGEGSWLTVV.

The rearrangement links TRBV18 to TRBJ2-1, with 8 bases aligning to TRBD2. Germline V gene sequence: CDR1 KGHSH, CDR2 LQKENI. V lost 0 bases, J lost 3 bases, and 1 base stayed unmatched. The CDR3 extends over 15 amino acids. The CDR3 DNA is TGTGCCAGCTCACCACCTACTAGCGGCTACAATGAGCAGTTCTTC. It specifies CASSPPTSGYNEQFF.

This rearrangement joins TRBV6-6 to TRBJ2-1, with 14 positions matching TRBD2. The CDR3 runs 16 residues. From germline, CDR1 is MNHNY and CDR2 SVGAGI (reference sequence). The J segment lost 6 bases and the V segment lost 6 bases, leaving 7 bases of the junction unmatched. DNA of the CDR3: TGTGCCAGCAGCCGAAGACTAGCGGGGGGGGTCAATGAGCAGTTCTTC. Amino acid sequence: CASSRRLAGGVNEQFF.

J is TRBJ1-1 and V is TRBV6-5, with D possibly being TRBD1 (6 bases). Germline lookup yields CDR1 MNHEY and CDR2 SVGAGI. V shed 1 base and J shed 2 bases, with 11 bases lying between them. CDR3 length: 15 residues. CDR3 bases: TGTGCCAGCAGTTACTTAACGGGACAAAACACTGAAGCTTTCTTT. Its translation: CASSYLTGQNTEAFF.

CDR3 protein: CAISESEASGGANEQFF. For the CDR3, the DNA is TGTGCCATCAGTGAGTCGGAGGCTAGCGGGGGGGCGAATGAGCAGTTCTTC. The chain joins TRBV10-3 to TRBJ2-1; 12 bases are a match to TRBD2. The CDR3 is 17 residues long. Germline CDR1 is ENHRY and CDR2 is SYGVKD. Trimming at V came to 0 bases and at J to 7 bases, leaving 7 bases not matched to a gene.

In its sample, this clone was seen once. The CDR3 DNA reads as TGTGCCAGCAGCGTGGACAGGTTCGGTGAAAAACTGTTTTTT. Residues: CASSVDRFGEKLFF. The gene calls are TRBV5-6 and TRBJ1-4; 7 bases align to TRBD1. V dropped 4 bases and J dropped 7; count of bases not matched to a gene: 7. The CDR3 covers 14 residues. Germline lookup yields CDR1 SGHDT and CDR2 YYEEEE.

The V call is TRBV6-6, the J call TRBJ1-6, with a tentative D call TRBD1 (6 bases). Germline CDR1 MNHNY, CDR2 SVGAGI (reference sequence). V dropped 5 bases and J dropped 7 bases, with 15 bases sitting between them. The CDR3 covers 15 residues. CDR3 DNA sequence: TGTGCCAGCAGTCCAGGGGTCGCGCTCAATTCACCCCTCCACTTT. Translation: CASSPGVALNSPLHF.

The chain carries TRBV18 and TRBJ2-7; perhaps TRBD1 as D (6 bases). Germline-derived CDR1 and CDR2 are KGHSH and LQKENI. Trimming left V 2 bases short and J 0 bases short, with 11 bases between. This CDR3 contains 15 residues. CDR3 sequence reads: CASSPNRASSYEQYF. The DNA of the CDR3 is TGTGCCAGCTCACCAAACAGGGCTAGCTCCTACGAGCAGTACTTC.

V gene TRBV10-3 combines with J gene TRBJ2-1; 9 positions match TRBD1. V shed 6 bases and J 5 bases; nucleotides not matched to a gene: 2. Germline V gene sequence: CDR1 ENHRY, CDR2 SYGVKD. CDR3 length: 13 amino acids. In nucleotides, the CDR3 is TGTGCCATCAGACAGGGGGCCAACAATGAGCAGTTCTTC. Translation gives CAIRQGANNEQFF.

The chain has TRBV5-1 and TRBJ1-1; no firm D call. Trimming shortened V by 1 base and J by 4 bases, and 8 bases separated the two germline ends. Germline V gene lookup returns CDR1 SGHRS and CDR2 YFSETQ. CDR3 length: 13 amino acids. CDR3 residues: CASSLRGSTEAFF. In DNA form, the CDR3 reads TGCGCCAGCAGCTTGCGCGGGTCCACTGAAGCTTTCTTT.

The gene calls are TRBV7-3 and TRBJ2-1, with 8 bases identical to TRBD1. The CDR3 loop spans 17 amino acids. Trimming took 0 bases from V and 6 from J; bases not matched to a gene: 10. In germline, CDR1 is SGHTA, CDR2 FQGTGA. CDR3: CASSLTPQGAGGNEQFF. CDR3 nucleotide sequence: TGTGCCAGCAGCTTAACGCCTCAGGGGGCTGGGGGCAATGAGCAGTTCTTC.

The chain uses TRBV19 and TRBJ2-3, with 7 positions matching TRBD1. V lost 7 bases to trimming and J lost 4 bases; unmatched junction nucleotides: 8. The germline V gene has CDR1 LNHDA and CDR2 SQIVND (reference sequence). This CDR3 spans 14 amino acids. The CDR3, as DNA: TGTGCCAGTATGAGACAGGGTGAAGCAGATACGCAGTATTTT. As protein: CASMRQGEADTQYF.

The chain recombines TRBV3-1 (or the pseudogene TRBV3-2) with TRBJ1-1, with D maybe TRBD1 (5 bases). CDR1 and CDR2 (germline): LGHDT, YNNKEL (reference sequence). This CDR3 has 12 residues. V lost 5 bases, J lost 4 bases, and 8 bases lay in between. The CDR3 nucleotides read TGTGCCAGCAGCAGGGGAAGCACTGAAGCTTTCTTT. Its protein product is CASSRGSTEAFF.